The 24 T cell receptor beta chains in this list originate from one sample, sequenced in a study of shared clonotypes between healthy human individuals. Selected positively for CCR7 and CD45RO-negative, naive CD8 cells excluded terminally differentiated effector memory CD45RA+ cells. TCRdb keeps only in-frame clones here, not all; method: immunoSEQ multiplex PCR. Here the sample spans about 2.2 million clones, 93% being singletons. Sequenced sample: naive CD8+ T cells from PBMCs. The receptors shown here come from a young man in good health. Some clones in this sample may be carry-over from other donors' samples.

The chain has TRBV6-5 and TRBJ2-7, with 7 bases that match TRBD2. The CDR3 sequence is 16 residues long. CDR1 is MNHEY and CDR2 is SVGAGI in the germline V gene. V dropped 0 bases and J dropped 4; count of bases not matched to a gene: 9. CDR3 sequence reads: CASSYSMGGSGYEQYF. The CDR3 DNA reads as TGTGCCAGCAGTTACTCGATGGGGGGGAGTGGGTACGAGCAGTACTTC.

The chain couples TRBV5-4 to TRBJ2-7; the D call may be TRBD1 or TRBD2 (5 bases each). Germline CDR1 SGHNT, CDR2 YYREEE (reference sequence). CDR3 size: 15 residues. Trimming removed 0 bases at V and 5 bases at J, with 15 bases between. CDR3 loop: CASSLDGTPSDEQYF. The CDR3 DNA sequence: TGTGCCAGCAGCTTGGATGGGACCCCGTCTGACGAGCAGTACTTC.

The chain is built from TRBV28 and TRBJ2-7; D may be TRBD1 (7 bases). The CDR3 contains 14 residues. Trimming left V 2 bases short and J 2 bases short, with 10 bases between. Germline loops: CDR1 MDHEN, CDR2 SYDVKM. The CDR3 DNA reads TGTGCCAGCAGTTTAGCGGGACAGCCCTACGAGCAGTACTTC. Protein: CASSLAGQPYEQYF.

The chain combines TRBV2 with TRBJ1-5; 9 bases fit TRBD1. J gave up 0 bases and V 2 bases, and 5 bases lay outside the gene matches. In germline, CDR1 is SNHLY, CDR2 FYNNEI. The CDR3 length is 17 residues. CDR3 nucleotides: TGTGCCAGCAGTGAAAAGGGGACAGGGTTTAGCAATCAGCCCCAGCATTTT. Translated: CASSEKGTGFSNQPQHF.

The chain carries TRBV6-1 and TRBJ2-5; D call uncertain. The V gene's germline CDR1 is MNHNS and CDR2 SASEGT. Trimming cost V 8 bases and J 5 bases, with 6 bases left between them. The CDR3 has 10 residues. CDR3 sequence (DNA): TGTGCCAGCCGCCACGAGACCCAGTACTTC. This encodes CASRHETQYF.

The DNA for the CDR3 is TGTGCCAGCAGCGCGACTAGCGGGCAGACCCAGTACTTC. Protein: CASSATSGQTQYF. The chain combines TRBV9 with TRBJ2-5, with 10 bases lining up with TRBD2. The CDR3 consists of 13 residues. Germline lookup yields CDR1 SGDLS and CDR2 YYNGEE. Losses at the gene ends were 3 bases for V and 6 bases for J; bases not matched to a gene: 2.

The J gene is TRBJ2-3, the V gene TRBV28; 10 bases align to TRBD2. Germline values: CDR1 MDHEN, CDR2 SYDVKM. J was trimmed by 4 bases and V by 1 base; bases with no gene match: 5. The CDR3 is made up of 16 amino acids. The CDR3 loop reads CASSLFQREGSDTQYF. The CDR3 nucleotides are TGTGCCAGCAGTTTATTCCAGCGGGAGGGTTCAGATACGCAGTATTTT.

The rearrangement links TRBV29-1 to TRBJ1-1; TRBD1 matches 7 bases. The trim removed 7 bases at V and 4 bases at J, leaving 9 bases unmatched. The CDR3 consists of 13 residues. CDR1 SQVTM and CDR2 ANQGSEA come from the germline V gene. CDR3 region: CSGRQGRVTEAFF. The CDR3 DNA follows: TGCAGCGGCCGACAGGGAAGGGTCACTGAAGCTTTCTTT.

This clone was detected only once. The chain combines TRBV15 with TRBJ2-7, with D perhaps matching TRBD2 (6 bases). The ends were cut back, 0 bases at V and 3 bases at J, with 12 bases in the middle. The CDR3 extends over 15 amino acids. The V gene's germline CDR1 is LNHNV and CDR2 YYDKDF (reference sequence). CDR3 amino acids: CATSRDGGLLYEQYF. The CDR3 region has the DNA TGTGCCACCAGCAGAGATGGAGGACTACTCTACGAGCAGTACTTC. The full variable domain, with the rest looked up from reference TRBV15 and TRBJ2-7, is DAMVIQNPRYQVTQFGKPVTLSCSQTLNHNVMYWYQQKSSQAPKLLFHYYDKDFNNEADTPDNFQSRRPNTSFCFLDIRSPGLGDTAMYLCATSRDGGLLYEQYFGPGTRLTVT.

The CDR3 bases are TGTGCCAGCAGCCCAGGGACGGAGGCCTACGAGCAGTACTTC. Protein product: CASSPGTEAYEQYF. The chain couples TRBV7-9 to TRBJ2-7; D may be TRBD1 or TRBD2 (5 bases each). The CDR3 loop spans 14 amino acids. Germline V CDR1 and CDR2: SEHNR, FQNEAQ (reference sequence). Trimming cost V 5 bases and J 2 bases, with 13 bases left between them.

The rearrangement joins TRBV28 to TRBJ1-5; 9 bases align to TRBD1. The V gene's germline CDR1 is MDHEN and CDR2 SYDVKM. The ends lost 8 bases at V and 1 base at J; junction bases unmatched: 9. There are 16 residues in the CDR3. The CDR3 is CASQPLQGASNQPQHF. The CDR3 bases are TGTGCCAGCCAACCTCTACAGGGGGCGAGCAATCAGCCCCAGCATTTT.

The chain employs TRBV29-1 and TRBJ2-2, with 10 bases lining up with TRBD2. Germline V lookup: CDR1 SQVTM, CDR2 ANQGSEA. The CDR3 sequence is 15 residues long. Trimming removed 4 bases from V and 5 bases from J; junction bases left unmatched: 7. The CDR3 nucleotides are TGCAGCGTTGTGGGAGCGGGAGGGGAAACCGGGGAGCTGTTTTTT. Its protein is CSVVGAGGETGELFF.

The V gene is TRBV6-1, the J gene TRBJ2-5, with TRBD1 matching 7 bases. Germline assignment: CDR1 MNHNS and CDR2 SASEGT. After removal of 1 base from V and 5 bases from J, the junction contained 10 bases not matched to a gene. The CDR3 has 16 residues. CDR3 in amino acids: CASSEEAGGEVETQYF. The DNA of the CDR3 is TGTGCCAGCAGTGAAGAGGCAGGGGGTGAAGTGGAGACCCAGTACTTC.

The J gene is TRBJ2-7, the V gene TRBV7-2; 8 bases are a match to TRBD1. The V and J ends lost 4 bases and 4 bases, in that order; junction bases with no gene match: 6. Germline V gives CDR1 SGHTA, CDR2 FQGNSA. This CDR3 region has 14 residues. The CDR3 region has the DNA TGTGCCAGCAGCTACGGGACAGGCTTATACGAGCAGTACTTC. Translating it yields CASSYGTGLYEQYF.

This sequence joins TRBV7-6 and TRBJ1-1, with D uncertain. Per germline, CDR1 SGHVS and CDR2 FNYEAQ. The CDR3 totals 16 residues. The V end lost 3 bases, the J end lost 1 base, and 15 bases lay between the germline ends. CDR3 residues: CASSFGETRKNTEAFF. CDR3 nucleotides: TGTGCCAGCAGCTTCGGCGAAACAAGAAAGAACACTGAAGCTTTCTTT. Complete variable domain (other parts from reference TRBV7-6 and TRBJ1-1): GAGVSQSPRYKVTKRGQDVALRCDPISGHVSLYWYRQALGQGPEFLTYFNYEAQQDKSGLPNDRFSAERPEGSISTLTIQRTEQRDSAMYRCASSFGETRKNTEAFFGQGTRLTVV.

This rearrangement joins TRBV28 to TRBJ2-7; D remains unclear. The CDR3 spans 13 residues. Trimming took off 7 bases at V and 2 bases at J, with 12 bases between the two ends. Germline V gene sequence: CDR1 MDHEN, CDR2 SYDVKM. The CDR3 sequence is CASTYSPTYEQYF. The CDR3 DNA sequence: TGTGCCAGCACCTACTCCCCCACCTACGAGCAGTACTTC.

The table lists this clone with a few counts. V gene TRBV11-2 combines with J gene TRBJ1-1; 10 positions agree with TRBD1. V dropped 1 base and J dropped 4; count of bases not matched to a gene: 6. The CDR3 loop spans 16 amino acids. Germline loops: CDR1 SGHAT, CDR2 FQNNGV. The CDR3 here is CASSLAGTGVGTEAFF. CDR3 bases: TGTGCCAGCAGCTTAGCCGGGACAGGGGTGGGCACTGAAGCTTTCTTT.

The sample holds one count of this clone. The chain has TRBV7-8 and TRBJ2-7; no reliable D call. The CDR3 has 13 amino acids. The germline V and J ends were trimmed by 2 bases and 7 bases, with 12 bases remaining between them. CDR1 is SGHVS and CDR2 is FQNEAQ in the germline V gene. The CDR3 bases are TGTGCCAGCAGCTTATCCCCCGCGCGGGAGCAGTACTTC. Translating it yields CASSLSPAREQYF.

The genes are TRBV11-3 and TRBJ1-4, with 9 bases identical to TRBD1. V lost 1 base and J lost 2; bases outside the gene matches: 14. This CDR3 has 20 amino acids. From germline, CDR1 is SGHNT and CDR2 YENEEA. DNA for the CDR3: TGTGCCAGCAGCTTAGCTCGAAAATGGGACAGGGCAAACACTAATGAAAAACTGTTTTTT. Translation gives CASSLARKWDRANTNEKLFF.

The gene calls are TRBV13 and TRBJ1-5, with TRBD1 as a possible D gene (6 bases). V dropped 1 base and J dropped 1 base, with 8 bases sitting between them. The CDR3 runs to 15 residues. From germline, CDR1 is PRHDT and CDR2 FYEKMQ (reference sequence). CDR3: CASSLAGESNQPQHF. CDR3 bases: TGTGCCAGCAGCTTAGCAGGGGAGAGCAATCAGCCCCAGCATTTT.

This clone was seen more than once but under ten times. V gene TRBV6-1 combines with J gene TRBJ1-1; possible D gene TRBD1, 5 bases. This CDR3 is built from 13 residues. The germline V gene encodes CDR1 MNHNS and CDR2 SASEGT. V gave up 10 bases and J gave up 1 base, with 13 bases separating them. As DNA, the CDR3 is TGTGCCACGGACGGGGGGAGGAACACTGAAGCTTTCTTT. This codes for CATDGGRNTEAFF.

This clone showed up just once. The CDR3 DNA sequence: TGTGCCAGCAGCCGGCTAGCGAGAACCTACGAGCAGTACTTC. Translation gives CASSRLARTYEQYF. The chain employs TRBV14 and TRBJ2-7, with D tentatively TRBD2 (6 bases). The CDR3 has 14 residues. V lost 4 bases to trimming and J lost 2 bases, with 12 bases between them. Per the germline V gene, CDR1 is SGHDN and CDR2 is FVKESK.

The chain combines TRBV5-1 with TRBJ2-2; a weak D match, TRBD1 (6 bases). V lost 7 bases and J lost 0, with 13 bases in between. CDR3 length equals 15 residues. Germline V gene sequence: CDR1 SGHRS, CDR2 YFSETQ. In nucleotides, the CDR3 is TGCGCCAGCTCACTTGGGACAACGAACACCGGGGAGCTGTTTTTT. It is translated as CASSLGTTNTGELFF.

This clone was detected a few times. Different DNA sequences within this sample yield the same CDR3. The chain is built from TRBV5-1 and TRBJ1-1; D is undetermined. The CDR3 extends over 14 amino acids. Per the germline V gene, CDR1 is SGHRS and CDR2 is YFSETQ. V dropped 0 bases and J dropped 0 bases, with 6 bases sitting between them. CDR3 in DNA: TGCGCCAGCAGCTTGGGGCGGTTGAACACTGAAGCTTTCTTT. Its translation: CASSLGRLNTEAFF.